These T cell receptor beta chains were read from a single sample in a study of blood T cell repertoires in COVID-19. Method: immunoSEQ multiplex PCR; TCRdb's copy keeps in-frame clones and lacks some. The repertoire holds 88,000 or so clones, with approximately 86% as singletons. Sequencing input: peripheral blood. The receptor source for this set is a man in his 60s with acute or convalescent COVID-19. The CDR3 runs from the conserved cysteine through the conserved F or W. The D gene is left open where the match is weak. Size is omitted from some rows. Given values are once, few, many or a class for expanded clones.

size: few; D: TRBD1; V: TRBV6-2/TRBV6-3; J: TRBJ1-5; DNA: TGTGCCAGCAGTGGGACAGGCATCAATCAGCCCCAGCATTTT; CDR3: CASSGTGINQPQHF
size: once; D: .; V: TRBV27; J: TRBJ1-2; DNA: TGTGCCAGCAGTTTATCGGCAGGCTATGGCTACACCTTC; CDR3: CASSLSAGYGYTF
size: once; D: .; V: TRBV6-2/TRBV6-3; J: TRBJ2-5; DNA: TGTGCCAGCAGCACAGCTTCTCAAGAGACCCAGTACTTC; CDR3: CASSTASQETQYF
size: once; D: .; V: TRBV5-6; J: TRBJ2-1; DNA: TGTGCCAGCAGCTTGGACAGGTACAATGAGCAGTTCTTC; CDR3: CASSLDRYNEQFF
size: many; D: .; V: TRBV2; J: TRBJ1-2; DNA: TGTGCCAGCAGTTCTGTTTTGGGGACATATGGCTACACCTTC; CDR3: CASSSVLGTYGYTF
size: .; D: TRBD1; V: TRBV4-1; J: TRBJ1-1; DNA: TGCGCCAGCAGCCAGCCGGACAGGGTTACTGAAGCTTTCTTT; CDR3: CASSQPDRVTEAFF
size: .; D: .; V: TRBV7-9; J: TRBJ2-3; DNA: TGTGCCAGCAGCCTAGCTTTCCCTCCCACGCAGTATTTT; CDR3: CASSLAFPPTQYF
size: .; D: .; V: TRBV19; J: TRBJ2-3; DNA: TGTGCCAGTAGTGTACCGGGAGTTGGAGATACGCAGTATTTT; CDR3: CASSVPGVGDTQYF
size: once; D: TRBD1; V: TRBV30; J: TRBJ1-3; DNA: TGTGCCTGGAGGGACAGGGGATCTCGAAACACCATATATTTT; CDR3: CAWRDRGSRNTIYF
size: .; D: TRBD2; V: TRBV7-8; J: TRBJ2-3; DNA: TGTGCCAGCAGCTTAGCGCGTAGCGGGGACACAGATACGCAGTATTTT; CDR3: CASSLARSGDTDTQYF
size: .; D: .; V: TRBV6-6; J: TRBJ1-6; DNA: TGTGCCAGCACAACAGGAGGGGTTAATTCACCCCTCCACTTT; CDR3: CASTTGGVNSPLHF
size: .; D: TRBD1; V: TRBV19; J: TRBJ1-1; DNA: TGTGCCAGTAGAAGCTTGACAGGGCTTATGAACACTGAAGCTTTCTTT; CDR3: CASRSLTGLMNTEAFF
size: .; D: .; V: TRBV9; J: TRBJ2-1; DNA: TGTGCCAGCAGCTCACAAGGGACTTCCCACAATGAGCAGTTCTTC; CDR3: CASSSQGTSHNEQFF
size: .; D: .; V: TRBV15; J: TRBJ1-5; DNA: TGTGCCACCAGCAGAGATGGAGGACGGGCCCAGCATTTT; CDR3: CATSRDGGRAQHF
size: .; D: .; V: TRBV6-5; J: TRBJ1-1; DNA: TGTGCCAGCAGTTATGGCAGGGTGCGCACTGAAGCTTTCTTT; CDR3: CASSYGRVRTEAFF
size: .; D: .; V: TRBV9; J: TRBJ1-3; DNA: TGTGCCAGCAGCGTAGATCCTTCTGGAAACACCATATATTTT; CDR3: CASSVDPSGNTIYF
size: .; D: .; V: TRBV10-1; J: TRBJ1-3; DNA: TGCGCCAGCAGTGAGCCAGGGCGTCCAGACTCTGGAAACACCATATATTTT; CDR3: CASSEPGRPDSGNTIYF
size: .; D: TRBD1; V: TRBV5-4; J: TRBJ2-5; DNA: TGTGCCAGCAGCTCACAGGGGGCCCAAGAGACCCAGTACTTC; CDR3: CASSSQGAQETQYF
size: .; D: .; V: TRBV6-1; J: TRBJ2-7; DNA: TGTGCCAGCAGTGACGACCTAGCGAGACACTACGAGCAGTACTTC; CDR3: CASSDDLARHYEQYF
size: .; D: .; V: TRBV6-2/TRBV6-3; J: TRBJ2-5; DNA: TGTGCCAGCAGTGGACAGGGCCGGGGGGCCCAGTACTTC; CDR3: CASSGQGRGAQYF
size: .; D: .; V: TRBV4-2; J: TRBJ2-1; DNA: TGTGCCAGCAGCCAGGAGCGGACTAACTACAATGAGCAGTTCTTC; CDR3: CASSQERTNYNEQFF
size: .; D: TRBD1; V: TRBV5-1; J: TRBJ1-6; DNA: TGCGCCAGCAGCTTGGTTCAGGGGGCAATTGGTTCACCCCTCCACTTT; CDR3: CASSLVQGAIGSPLHF
size: .; D: .; V: TRBV7-8; J: TRBJ1-2; DNA: TGTGCCAGCAGCCTAGGACAGCCCAACTATGGCTACACCTTC; CDR3: CASSLGQPNYGYTF
size: .; D: .; V: TRBV6-5; J: TRBJ1-2; DNA: TGTGCCAGCACAGGCGGGGTAAACTATGGCTACACCTTC; CDR3: CASTGGVNYGYTF
size: .; D: .; V: TRBV5-1; J: TRBJ1-2; DNA: TGCGCCAGCAGCTTGCTTACGCAGGCCCCTGGCGGCTACACCTTC; CDR3: CASSLLTQAPGGYTF
size: .; D: .; V: TRBV30; J: TRBJ1-1; DNA: TGTGCCTGGAGTGTAGGACGGGGACGAACAGGGACTGAAGCTTTCTTT; CDR3: CAWSVGRGRTGTEAFF